The rows below give T cell receptor beta chains drawn from one sample of a study of T cell clones after liver transplantation. Only in-frame clones appear in the TCRdb table, and some are missing; sequencing was by immunoSEQ multiplex PCR. This table has approximately 55,000 clones, 71% appearing once. The source material was CD4+ T cells from blood, sampled before liver transplant. The receptors come from a human donor who received a liver transplant. Each CDR3 is given with its conserved first and last residue.

j_call: TRBJ2-1
v_call: TRBV6-6
cdr3_aa: CASSYLGTETNEQFF

j_call: TRBJ2-1
v_call: TRBV10-3
cdr3_aa: CAISQHGASGGANEQFF

j_call: TRBJ2-1
v_call: TRBV9
cdr3_aa: CASSVGFGQSSYNEQFF

j_call: TRBJ2-7
v_call: TRBV5-4
cdr3_aa: CASSKARQYEQYF

j_call: TRBJ1-2
v_call: TRBV7-3
cdr3_aa: CASSPDRGWSGGYTF

j_call: TRBJ2-7
v_call: TRBV19
cdr3_aa: CASSPNGVEQYF

j_call: TRBJ2-7
v_call: TRBV2
cdr3_aa: CASSEGQGVYEQYF

j_call: TRBJ2-5
v_call: TRBV7-3
cdr3_aa: CASSLRGGRGETQYF

j_call: TRBJ1-4
v_call: TRBV7-2
cdr3_aa: CASSPIRSTGANEKLFF

j_call: TRBJ2-7
v_call: TRBV9
cdr3_aa: CASSVGSLGAPQEQYF

j_call: TRBJ1-2
v_call: TRBV6-6
cdr3_aa: CASRTPGRGHGGYTF

j_call: TRBJ1-5
v_call: TRBV28
cdr3_aa: CASTSRDGTAYQPQHF

j_call: TRBJ2-2
v_call: TRBV2
cdr3_aa: CASSGLAGATGELFF

j_call: TRBJ2-3
v_call: TRBV11-3
cdr3_aa: CASSLAGNTQYF

j_call: TRBJ2-1
v_call: TRBV27
cdr3_aa: CASSSPTGTGRNEQFF

j_call: TRBJ1-3
v_call: TRBV5-4
cdr3_aa: CASSLPGTGSGNTIYF

j_call: TRBJ2-7
v_call: TRBV10-3
cdr3_aa: CAISGRWDRAYEQYF

j_call: TRBJ2-2
v_call: TRBV25-1
cdr3_aa: CASSETGRATGELFF

j_call: TRBJ2-3
v_call: TRBV5-8
cdr3_aa: CASNRVSTDTQYF

j_call: TRBJ2-7
v_call: TRBV5-6
cdr3_aa: CASSLYGTQTHEQYF

j_call: TRBJ2-7
v_call: TRBV27
cdr3_aa: CASSPTDSRNEQYF

j_call: TRBJ1-6
v_call: TRBV19
cdr3_aa: CASSRTGKIGNSPLHF